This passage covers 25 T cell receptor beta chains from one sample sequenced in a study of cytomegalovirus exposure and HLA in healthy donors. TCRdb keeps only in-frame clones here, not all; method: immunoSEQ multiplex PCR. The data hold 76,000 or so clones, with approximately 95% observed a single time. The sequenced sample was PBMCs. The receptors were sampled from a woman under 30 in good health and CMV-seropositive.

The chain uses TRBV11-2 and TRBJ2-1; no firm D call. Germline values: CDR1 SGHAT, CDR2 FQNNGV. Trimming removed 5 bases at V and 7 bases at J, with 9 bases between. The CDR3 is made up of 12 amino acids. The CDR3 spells CASSATLNEQFF. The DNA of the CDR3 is TGTGCCAGCAGCGCTACGTTAAATGAGCAGTTCTTC.

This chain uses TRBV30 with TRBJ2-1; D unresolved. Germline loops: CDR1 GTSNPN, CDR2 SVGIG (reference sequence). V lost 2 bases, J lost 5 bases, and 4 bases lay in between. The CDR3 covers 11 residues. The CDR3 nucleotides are TGTGCCTGGAGTCAAAACAATGAGCAGTTCTTC. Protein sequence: CAWSQNNEQFF. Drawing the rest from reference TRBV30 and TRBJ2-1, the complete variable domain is SQTIHQWPATLVQPVGSPLSLECTVEGTSNPNLYWYRQAAGRGLQLLFYSVGIGQISSEVPQNLSASRPQDRQFILSSKKLLLSDSGFYLCAWSQNNEQFFGPGTRLTVL.

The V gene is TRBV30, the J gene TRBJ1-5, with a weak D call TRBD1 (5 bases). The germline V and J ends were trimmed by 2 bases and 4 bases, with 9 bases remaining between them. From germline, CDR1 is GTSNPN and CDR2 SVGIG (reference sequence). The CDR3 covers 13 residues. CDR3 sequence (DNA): TGTGCCTGGAGTTGGGACTGGAATCAGCCCCAGCATTTT. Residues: CAWSWDWNQPQHF.

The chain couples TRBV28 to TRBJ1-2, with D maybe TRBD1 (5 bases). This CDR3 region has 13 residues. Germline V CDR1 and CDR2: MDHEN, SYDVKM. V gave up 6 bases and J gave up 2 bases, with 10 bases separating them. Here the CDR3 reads CASSSQVNYGYTF. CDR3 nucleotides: TGTGCCAGCAGCTCACAGGTGAACTATGGCTACACCTTC.

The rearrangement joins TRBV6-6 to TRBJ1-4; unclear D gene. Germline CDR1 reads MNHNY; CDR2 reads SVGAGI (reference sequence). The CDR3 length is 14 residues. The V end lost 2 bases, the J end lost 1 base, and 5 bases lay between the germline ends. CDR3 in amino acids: CASSYGLTNEKLFF. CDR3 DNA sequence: TGTGCCAGCAGTTACGGCCTAACTAATGAAAAACTGTTTTTT.

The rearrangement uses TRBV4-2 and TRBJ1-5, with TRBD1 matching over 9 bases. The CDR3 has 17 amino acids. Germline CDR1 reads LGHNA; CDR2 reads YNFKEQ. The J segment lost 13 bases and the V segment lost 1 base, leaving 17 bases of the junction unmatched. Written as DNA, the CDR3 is TGTGCCAGCAGCCAAGCATATACAGGGGGCCACCGCACTGCTCAGCATTTT. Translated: CASSQAYTGGHRTAQHF.

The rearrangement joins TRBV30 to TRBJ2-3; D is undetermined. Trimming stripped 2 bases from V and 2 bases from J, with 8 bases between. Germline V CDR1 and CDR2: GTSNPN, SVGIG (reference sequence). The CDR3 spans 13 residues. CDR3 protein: CAWSSEDTDTQYF. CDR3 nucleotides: TGTGCCTGGAGTAGCGAGGACACAGATACGCAGTATTTT.

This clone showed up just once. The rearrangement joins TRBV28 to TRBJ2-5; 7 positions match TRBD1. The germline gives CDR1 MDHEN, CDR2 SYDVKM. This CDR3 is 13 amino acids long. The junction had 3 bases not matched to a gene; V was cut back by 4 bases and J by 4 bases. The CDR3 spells CASSSYRGETQYF. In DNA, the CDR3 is TGTGCCAGCAGTTCCTACAGGGGAGAGACCCAGTACTTC.

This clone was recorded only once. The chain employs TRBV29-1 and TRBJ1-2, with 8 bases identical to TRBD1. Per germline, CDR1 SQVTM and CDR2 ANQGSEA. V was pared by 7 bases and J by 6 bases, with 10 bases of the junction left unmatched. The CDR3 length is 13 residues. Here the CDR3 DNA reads TGCAGCGCTGCTGGGACAGGAGGCAATGGCTACACCTTC. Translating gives CSAAGTGGNGYTF.

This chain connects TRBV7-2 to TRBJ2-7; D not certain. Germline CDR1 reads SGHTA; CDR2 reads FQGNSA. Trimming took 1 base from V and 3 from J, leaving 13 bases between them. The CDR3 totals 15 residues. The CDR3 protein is CASSLESSSVYEQYF. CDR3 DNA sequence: TGTGCCAGCAGCTTAGAGTCGTCCTCAGTCTACGAGCAGTACTTC.

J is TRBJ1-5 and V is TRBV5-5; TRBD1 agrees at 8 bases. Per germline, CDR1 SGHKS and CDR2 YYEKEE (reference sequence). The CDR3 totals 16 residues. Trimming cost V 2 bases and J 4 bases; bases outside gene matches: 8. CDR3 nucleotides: TGTGCCAGCAGCTTCCTCGGGACAGGCAATAATCAGCCCCAGCATTTT. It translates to CASSFLGTGNNQPQHF.

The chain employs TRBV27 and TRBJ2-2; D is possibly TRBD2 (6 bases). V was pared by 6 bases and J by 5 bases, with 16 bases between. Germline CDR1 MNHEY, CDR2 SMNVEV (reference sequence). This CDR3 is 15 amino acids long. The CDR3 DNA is TGTGCCAGCAGCCCTAGGCTAGGGAGGACCGGGGAGCTGTTTTTT. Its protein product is CASSPRLGRTGELFF.

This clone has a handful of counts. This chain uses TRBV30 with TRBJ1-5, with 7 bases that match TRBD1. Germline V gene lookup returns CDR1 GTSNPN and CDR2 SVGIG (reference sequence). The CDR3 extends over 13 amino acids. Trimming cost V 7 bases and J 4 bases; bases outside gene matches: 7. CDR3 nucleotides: TGTGCCTCTGGACAGGCAGGGAATCAGCCCCAGCATTTT. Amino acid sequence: CASGQAGNQPQHF.

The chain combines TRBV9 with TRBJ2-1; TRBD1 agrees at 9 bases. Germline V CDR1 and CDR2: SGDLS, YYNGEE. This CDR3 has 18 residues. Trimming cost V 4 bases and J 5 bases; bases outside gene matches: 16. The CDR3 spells CASSLQGASAMGNNEQFF. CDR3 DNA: TGTGCCAGCAGCCTACAGGGGGCGTCAGCGATGGGTAACAATGAGCAGTTCTTC.

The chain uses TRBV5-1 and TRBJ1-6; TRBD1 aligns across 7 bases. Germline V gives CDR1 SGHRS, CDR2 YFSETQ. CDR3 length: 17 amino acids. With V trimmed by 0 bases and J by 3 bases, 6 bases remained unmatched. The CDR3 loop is CASSLGQGDIYNSPLHF. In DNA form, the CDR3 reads TGCGCCAGCAGCTTGGGACAGGGCGATATCTATAATTCACCCCTCCACTTT.

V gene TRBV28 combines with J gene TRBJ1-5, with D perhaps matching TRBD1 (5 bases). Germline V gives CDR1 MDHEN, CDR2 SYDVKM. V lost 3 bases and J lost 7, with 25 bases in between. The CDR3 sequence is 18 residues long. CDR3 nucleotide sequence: TGTGCCAGCAGTTTCAGAAAACCAACTCAGGGACTGAGGCAGCCCCAGCATTTT. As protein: CASSFRKPTQGLRQPQHF.

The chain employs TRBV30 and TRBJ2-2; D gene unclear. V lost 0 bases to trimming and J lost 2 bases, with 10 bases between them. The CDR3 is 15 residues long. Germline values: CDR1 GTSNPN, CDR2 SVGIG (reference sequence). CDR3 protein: CAWSVLVGNTGELFF. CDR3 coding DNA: TGTGCCTGGAGTGTATTGGTCGGTAACACCGGGGAGCTGTTTTTT.

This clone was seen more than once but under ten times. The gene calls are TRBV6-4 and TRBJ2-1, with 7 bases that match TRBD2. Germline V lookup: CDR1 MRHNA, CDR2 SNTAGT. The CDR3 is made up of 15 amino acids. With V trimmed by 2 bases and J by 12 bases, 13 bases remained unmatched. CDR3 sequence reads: CASSDPTGGNFRQFF. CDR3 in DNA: TGTGCCAGCAGTGACCCAACGGGGGGAAATTTCAGGCAGTTCTTC.

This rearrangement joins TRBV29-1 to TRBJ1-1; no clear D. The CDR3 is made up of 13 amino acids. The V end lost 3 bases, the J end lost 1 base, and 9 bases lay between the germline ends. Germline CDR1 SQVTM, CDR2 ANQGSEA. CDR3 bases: TGCAGCGTTGACTGGCGGGGGAACACTGAAGCTTTCTTT. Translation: CSVDWRGNTEAFF. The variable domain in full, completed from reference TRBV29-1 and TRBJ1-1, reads SAVISQKPSRDICQRGTSLTIQCQVDSQVTMMFWYRQQPGQSLTLIATANQGSEATYESGFVIDKFPISRPNLTFSTLTVSNMSPEDSSIYLCSVDWRGNTEAFFGQGTRLTVV.

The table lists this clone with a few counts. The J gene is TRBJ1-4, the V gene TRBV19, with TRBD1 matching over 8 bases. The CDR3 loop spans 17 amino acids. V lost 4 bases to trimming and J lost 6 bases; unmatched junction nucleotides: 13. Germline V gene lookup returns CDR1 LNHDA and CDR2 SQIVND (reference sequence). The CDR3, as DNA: TGTGCCAGTAGTACCCCACCCGGTGACAGGGGTTATGAAAAACTGTTTTTT. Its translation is CASSTPPGDRGYEKLFF.

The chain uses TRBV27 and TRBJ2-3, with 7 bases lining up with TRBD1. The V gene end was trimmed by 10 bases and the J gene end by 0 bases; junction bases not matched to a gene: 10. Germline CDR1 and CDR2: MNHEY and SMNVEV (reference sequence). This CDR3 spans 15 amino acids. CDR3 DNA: TGTGCCACCCCCATAGACAGGGTAAGCACAGATACGCAGTATTTT. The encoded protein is CATPIDRVSTDTQYF.

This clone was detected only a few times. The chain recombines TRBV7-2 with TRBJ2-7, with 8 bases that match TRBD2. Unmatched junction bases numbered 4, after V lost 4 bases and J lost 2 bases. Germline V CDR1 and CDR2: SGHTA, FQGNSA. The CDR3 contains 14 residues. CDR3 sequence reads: CASSSIAGTYEQYF. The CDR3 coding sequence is TGTGCCAGCAGCTCCATAGCGGGAACCTACGAGCAGTACTTC.

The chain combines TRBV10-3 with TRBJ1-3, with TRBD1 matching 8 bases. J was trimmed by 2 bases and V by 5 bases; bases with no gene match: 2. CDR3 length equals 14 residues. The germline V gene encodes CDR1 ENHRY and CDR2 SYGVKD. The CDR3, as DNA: TGTGCCATCAGTACGGACAGGGCTGGAAACACCATATATTTT. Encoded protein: CAISTDRAGNTIYF.

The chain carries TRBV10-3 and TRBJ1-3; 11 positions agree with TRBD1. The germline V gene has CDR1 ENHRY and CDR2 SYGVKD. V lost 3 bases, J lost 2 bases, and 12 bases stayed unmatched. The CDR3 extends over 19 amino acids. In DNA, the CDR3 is TGTGCCATCAGTGATTACCTAACCGGGACAGGGGGGCCTGGAAACACCATATATTTT. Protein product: CAISDYLTGTGGPGNTIYF.

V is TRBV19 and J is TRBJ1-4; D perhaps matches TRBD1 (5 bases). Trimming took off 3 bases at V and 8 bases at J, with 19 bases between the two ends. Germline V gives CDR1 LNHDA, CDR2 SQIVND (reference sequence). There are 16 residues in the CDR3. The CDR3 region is CASSIVEGNRVEKLFF. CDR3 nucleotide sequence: TGTGCCAGTAGTATTGTGGAGGGGAATAGGGTCGAAAAACTGTTTTTT.